This T cell receptor (beta chain) stems from a study of T cells in Graves' hyperthyroidism and ophthalmopathy. The source material, RNA transcripts, was used to amplify TCR beta CDR3 regions. The HTBI primer set served for first-round RT-PCR of the TCR CDR3. TCRdb used MiXCR to reprocess the multiplex PCR reads, holding one entry per CDR3 protein. The sample lists approximately 640,000 distinct CDR3 sequences; around 15% were seen once. Regarding this clonotype: Its antigen is unknown.

Germline loops: CDR1 KGHSH, CDR2 LQKENI. CDR3 length: 15 residues. The V end was cut by 3 bases, the J end by 0 bases, with 9 bases between. General observations from the study: Blood held most thyroid clonotypes expanded above 0.001 frequency.

The genes are TRBV18 and TRBJ1-3, with D unresolved. What was sequenced was blood. This clonotype originated in a woman in her twenties or thirties with Graves' hyperthyroidism. The CDR3 loop is CASSPEGFSGNTIYF. CDR3 coding DNA: TGTGCCAGCTCACCGGAGGGTTTCTCTGGAAACACCATATATTTT.